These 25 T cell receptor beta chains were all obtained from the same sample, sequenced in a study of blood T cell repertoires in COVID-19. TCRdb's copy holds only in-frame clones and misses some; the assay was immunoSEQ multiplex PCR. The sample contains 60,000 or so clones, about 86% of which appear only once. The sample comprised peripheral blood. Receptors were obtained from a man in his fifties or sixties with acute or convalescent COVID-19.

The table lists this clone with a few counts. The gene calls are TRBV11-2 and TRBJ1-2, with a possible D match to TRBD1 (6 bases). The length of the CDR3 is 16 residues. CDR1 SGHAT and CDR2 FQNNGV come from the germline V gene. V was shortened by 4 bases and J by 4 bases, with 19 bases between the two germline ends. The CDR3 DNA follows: TGTGCCAGCAGCTCCCCTAGGGGGGGGAGCGGCTATGGCTACACCTTC. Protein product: CASSSPRGGSGYGYTF.

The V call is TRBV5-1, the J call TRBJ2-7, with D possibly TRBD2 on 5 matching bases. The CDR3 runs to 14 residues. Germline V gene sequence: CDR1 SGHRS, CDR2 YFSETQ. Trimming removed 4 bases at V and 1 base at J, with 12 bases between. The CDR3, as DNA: TGCGCCAGCAGCCCCGGGAAATCGTCCTACGAGCAGTACTTC. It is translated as CASSPGKSSYEQYF. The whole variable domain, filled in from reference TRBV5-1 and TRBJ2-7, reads KAGVTQTPRYLIKTRGQQVTLSCSPISGHRSVSWYQQTPGQGLQFLFEYFSETQRNKGNFPGRFSGRQFSNSRSEMNVSTLELGDSALYLCASSPGKSSYEQYFGPGTRLTVT.

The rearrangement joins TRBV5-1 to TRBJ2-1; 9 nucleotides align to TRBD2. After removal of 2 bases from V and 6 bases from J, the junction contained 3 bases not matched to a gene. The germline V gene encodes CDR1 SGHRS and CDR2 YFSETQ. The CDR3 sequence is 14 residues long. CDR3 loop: CASSFGAGGNEQFF. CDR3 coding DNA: TGCGCCAGCAGCTTCGGAGCGGGAGGCAATGAGCAGTTCTTC.

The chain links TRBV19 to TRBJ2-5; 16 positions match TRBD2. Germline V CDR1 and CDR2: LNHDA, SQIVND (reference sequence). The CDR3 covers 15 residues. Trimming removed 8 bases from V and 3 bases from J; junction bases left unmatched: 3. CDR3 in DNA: TGTGCCAGTCGGGGACTAGCGGGAGGGGAAGAGACCCAGTACTTC. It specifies CASRGLAGGEETQYF.

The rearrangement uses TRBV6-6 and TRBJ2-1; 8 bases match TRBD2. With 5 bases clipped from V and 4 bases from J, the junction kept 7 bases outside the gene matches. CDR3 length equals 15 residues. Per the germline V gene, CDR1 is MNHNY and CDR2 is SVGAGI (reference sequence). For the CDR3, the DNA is TGTGCCAGCAGTAAGGGGACTAGATTATACAATGAGCAGTTCTTC. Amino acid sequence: CASSKGTRLYNEQFF.

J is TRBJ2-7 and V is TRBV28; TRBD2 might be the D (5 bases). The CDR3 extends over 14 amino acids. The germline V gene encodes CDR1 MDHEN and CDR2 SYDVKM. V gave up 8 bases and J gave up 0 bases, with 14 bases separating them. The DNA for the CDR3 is TGTGCCAGCGGGAGCGACCCTCGCTCCTACGAGCAGTACTTC. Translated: CASGSDPRSYEQYF.

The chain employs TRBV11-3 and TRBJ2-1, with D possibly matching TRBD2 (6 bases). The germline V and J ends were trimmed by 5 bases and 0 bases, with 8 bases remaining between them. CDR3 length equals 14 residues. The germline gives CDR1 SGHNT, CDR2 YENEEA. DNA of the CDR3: TGTGCCAGCAGCCCCGGGAGCTCCTACAATGAGCAGTTCTTC. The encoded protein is CASSPGSSYNEQFF.

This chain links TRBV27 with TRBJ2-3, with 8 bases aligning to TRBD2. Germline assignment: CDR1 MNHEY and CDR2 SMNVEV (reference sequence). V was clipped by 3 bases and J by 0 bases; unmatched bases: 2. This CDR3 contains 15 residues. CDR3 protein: CASSFGGVSTDTQYF. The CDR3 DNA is TGTGCCAGCAGTTTCGGGGGGGTAAGCACAGATACGCAGTATTTT.

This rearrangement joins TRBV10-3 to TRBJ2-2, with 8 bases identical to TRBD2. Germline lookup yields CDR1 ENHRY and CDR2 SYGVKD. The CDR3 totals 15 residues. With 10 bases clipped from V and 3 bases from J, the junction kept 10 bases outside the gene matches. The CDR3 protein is CATSAGDRDTGELFF. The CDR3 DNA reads TGTGCCACCTCAGCGGGAGATCGGGACACCGGGGAGCTGTTTTTT.

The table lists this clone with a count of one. CDR3 bases: TGCAGTGCTAGTCCGGGGGGAAATTCACCCCTCCACTTT. Residues: CSASPGGNSPLHF. The rearrangement uses TRBV20-1 and TRBJ1-6, with a tentative D call TRBD1 (5 bases). Germline CDR1 and CDR2: DFQATT and SNEGSKA (reference sequence). V was cut by 3 bases and J by 7 bases, with 10 bases left in between. The CDR3 length is 13 residues.

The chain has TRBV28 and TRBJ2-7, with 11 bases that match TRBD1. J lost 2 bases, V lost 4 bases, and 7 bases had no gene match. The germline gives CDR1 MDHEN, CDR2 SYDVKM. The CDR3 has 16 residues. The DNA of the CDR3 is TGTGCCAGCAGTTCCCCGTCGGGACAGGGGGCCTACGAGCAGTACTTC. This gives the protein CASSSPSGQGAYEQYF.

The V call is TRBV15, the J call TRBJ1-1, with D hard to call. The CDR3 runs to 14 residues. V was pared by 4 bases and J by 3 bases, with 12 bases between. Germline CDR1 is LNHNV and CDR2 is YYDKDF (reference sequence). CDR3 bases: TGTGCCACCAGCATGGCGGGTACGTACACTGAAGCTTTCTTT. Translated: CATSMAGTYTEAFF.

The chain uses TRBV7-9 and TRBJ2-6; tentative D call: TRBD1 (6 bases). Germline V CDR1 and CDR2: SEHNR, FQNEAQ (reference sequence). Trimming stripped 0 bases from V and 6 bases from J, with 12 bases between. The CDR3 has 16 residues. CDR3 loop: CASSLATTGPANVLTF. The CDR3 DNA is TGTGCCAGCAGCTTAGCGACGACAGGTCCGGCCAACGTCCTGACTTTC.

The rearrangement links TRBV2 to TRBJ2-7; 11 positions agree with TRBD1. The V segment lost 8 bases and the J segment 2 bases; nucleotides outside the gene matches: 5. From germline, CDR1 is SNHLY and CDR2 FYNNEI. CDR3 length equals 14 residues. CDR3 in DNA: TGTGCCAGCGGGGGGACAGGGGGACCCTACGAGCAGTACTTC. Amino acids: CASGGTGGPYEQYF.

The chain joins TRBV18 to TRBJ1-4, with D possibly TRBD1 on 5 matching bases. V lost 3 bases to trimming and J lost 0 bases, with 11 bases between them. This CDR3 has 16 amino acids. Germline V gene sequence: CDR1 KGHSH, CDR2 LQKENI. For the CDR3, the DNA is TGTGCCAGCTCACCCCAAGGGGCCACAACTAATGAAAAACTGTTTTTT. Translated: CASSPQGATTNEKLFF.

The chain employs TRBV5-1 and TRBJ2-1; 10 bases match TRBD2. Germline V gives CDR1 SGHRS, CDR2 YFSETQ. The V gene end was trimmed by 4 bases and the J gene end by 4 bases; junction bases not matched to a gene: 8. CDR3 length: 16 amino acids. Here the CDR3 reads CASSLGLAGVYNEQFF. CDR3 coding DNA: TGCGCCAGCAGCCTGGGGCTAGCGGGAGTGTACAATGAGCAGTTCTTC.

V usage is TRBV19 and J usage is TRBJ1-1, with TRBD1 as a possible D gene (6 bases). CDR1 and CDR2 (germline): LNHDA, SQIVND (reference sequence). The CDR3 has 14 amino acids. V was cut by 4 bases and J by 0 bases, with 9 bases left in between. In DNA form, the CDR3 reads TGTGCCAGTAGTAAGGGGGGGATGAACACTGAAGCTTTCTTT. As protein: CASSKGGMNTEAFF.

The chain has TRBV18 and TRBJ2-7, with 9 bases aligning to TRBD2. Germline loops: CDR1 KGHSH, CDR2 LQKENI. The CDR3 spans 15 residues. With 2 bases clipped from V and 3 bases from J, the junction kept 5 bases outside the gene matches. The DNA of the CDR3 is TGTGCCAGCTCACCAATGACTAGCGGTTACTACGAGCAGTACTTC. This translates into CASSPMTSGYYEQYF. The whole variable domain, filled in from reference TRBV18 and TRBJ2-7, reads NAGVMQNPRHLVRRRGQEARLRCSPMKGHSHVYWYRQLPEEGLKFMVYLQKENIIDESGMPKERFSAEFPKEGPSILRIQQVVRGDSAAYFCASSPMTSGYYEQYFGPGTRLTVT.

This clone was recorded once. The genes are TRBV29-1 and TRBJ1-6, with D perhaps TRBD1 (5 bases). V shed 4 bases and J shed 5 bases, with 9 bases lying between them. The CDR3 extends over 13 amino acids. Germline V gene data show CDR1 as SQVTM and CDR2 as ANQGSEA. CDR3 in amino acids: CSVASGDNSPLHF. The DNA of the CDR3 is TGCAGCGTTGCGTCGGGGGATAATTCACCCCTCCACTTT.

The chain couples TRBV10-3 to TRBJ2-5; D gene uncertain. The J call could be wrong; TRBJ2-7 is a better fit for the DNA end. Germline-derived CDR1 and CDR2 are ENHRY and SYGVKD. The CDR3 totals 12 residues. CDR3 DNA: TGTGCCCCCAGCCCCGTGGGCTACGAGCAGTACTTC. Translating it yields CAPSPVGYEQYF.

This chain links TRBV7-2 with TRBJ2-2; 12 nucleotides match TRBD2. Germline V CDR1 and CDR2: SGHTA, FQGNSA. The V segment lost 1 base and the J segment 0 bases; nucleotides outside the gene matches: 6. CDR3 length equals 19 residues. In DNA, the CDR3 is TGTGCCAGCAGCTTAGAAAGGACTAGCGGGATCGCGAACACCGGGGAGCTGTTTTTT. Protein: CASSLERTSGIANTGELFF.

The CDR3 DNA sequence: TGTGCCAGCAGTTTAACAGGGTCAAACTATGGCTACACCTTC. Translation: CASSLTGSNYGYTF. The genes are TRBV28 and TRBJ1-2; a possible D gene is TRBD1 (6 bases). The CDR3 runs to 14 residues. Trimming took 2 bases from V and 2 from J, leaving 9 bases between them. Germline V gives CDR1 MDHEN, CDR2 SYDVKM.

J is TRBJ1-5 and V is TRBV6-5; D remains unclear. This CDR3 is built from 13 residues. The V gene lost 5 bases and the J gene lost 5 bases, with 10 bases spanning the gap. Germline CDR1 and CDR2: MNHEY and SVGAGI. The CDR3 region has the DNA TGTGCCAGCAGTCCGCGTCTTCATCAGCCCCAGCATTTT. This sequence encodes CASSPRLHQPQHF.

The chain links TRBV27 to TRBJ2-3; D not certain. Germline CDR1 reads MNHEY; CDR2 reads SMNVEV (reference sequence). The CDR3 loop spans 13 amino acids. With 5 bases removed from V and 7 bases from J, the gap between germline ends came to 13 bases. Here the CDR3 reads CASSQMASNTQYF. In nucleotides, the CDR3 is TGTGCCAGCAGTCAGATGGCATCCAATACGCAGTATTTT.

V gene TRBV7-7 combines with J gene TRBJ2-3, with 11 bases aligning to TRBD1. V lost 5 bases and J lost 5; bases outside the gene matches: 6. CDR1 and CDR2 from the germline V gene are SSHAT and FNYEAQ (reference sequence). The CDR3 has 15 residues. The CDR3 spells CASSVGTGGGDTQYF. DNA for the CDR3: TGTGCCAGCAGCGTTGGGACAGGGGGTGGAGATACGCAGTATTTT. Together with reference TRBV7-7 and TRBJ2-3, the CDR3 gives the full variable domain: GAGVSQSPRYKVTKRGQDVTLRCDPISSHATLYWYQQALGQGPEFLTYFNYEAQPDKSGLPSDRFSAERPEGSISTLTIQRTEQRDSAMYRCASSVGTGGGDTQYFGPGTRLTVL.